This TCR beta chain was captured by sequencing in a study of beta chain features in type 1 diabetes (dated by TCRdb to 2016 to 2018). A note on the overall study: Mean age, gender distribution, total cell number and subset yield did not differ between patients and healthy donors. A total of 85 million to 140 million sorted cells were examined across all samples, and the number of cells per subset was strongly correlated with RNA yield. The study compared the TCRB repertoires of sorted circulating CD4+ T cell subsets in recently diagnosed type 1 diabetes patients with those in matched healthy donors. Regulatory and stem cell-like memory subsets were obtained from only 8 patients and roughly 8 healthy donors, while naive and central memory subsets were obtained from all 30 or so donors. Points the paper makes about the study in general: Naive, central memory and regulatory TCRB repertoires appeared more similar among patients than among healthy donors. Shorter templates might have been favored by PCR, but patient and control samples were amplified and corrected together, so both groups would have been affected equally by any skew. Sequencing cDNA rather than genomic DNA could over-represent highly expressing activated cells, although activation and CD3 levels did not differ between groups. HLA sub-analyses involved small numbers of individuals, so any influence of HLA type on TCRB rearrangement remained unresolved. At VDJ recombination sites, type 1 diabetes patients had fewer insertions and more deleted nucleotides, which implies abnormalities in thymic rearrangement. Type 1 diabetes patients showed a moderate but significant shortening of TCRB CDR3 length in all four CD4+ subsets.

CDR3 length: 11 amino acids, cysteine to phenylalanine. The only DNA kept is the CDR3, 33 bases in frame from the first base. Cut back by 7 bases and 5 bases, the V and J ends lie 6 bases apart. The germline V gene encodes CDR1 SGHTA and CDR2 FQGNSA. Each donor gave one peripheral blood draw, approximately 120 mL on average, collected into heparinised tubes. Using a panel that included CD45RO, CCR7, CD25, CD127, CD95 and CD27, naive, central memory, regulatory and stem cell-like memory CD4+ T cells were sorted on a BD FACSAria II. Purity was above 95% for every sorted population. Right away, PBMCs were isolated by Lymphoprep density gradient centrifugation and were stained directly, with no culture step. Samples were stained and sorted in pairs, with one healthy donor and one patient per experiment, so that batch effects were minimized. The High Capacity cDNA Reverse Transcription Kit was used to reverse transcribe all of the isolated RNA, meaning that expressed TCRB transcripts were what got sequenced. Deep immunoSEQ sequencing was performed on naive, central memory and regulatory T cell samples, with an average of roughly 3.6 million total reads per sample. Sorted cells were lysed in RLT buffer and RNA was extracted with DNase-treated RNeasy Micro or Mini kits, depending on cell number. Each cell subset was processed separately to prevent cross-contamination, with patient and healthy donor samples processed together. The immunoSEQ multiplex PCR was used to amplify TCRB sequences from cDNA, generating 87-bp fragments that spanned the CDR3 region. Sequencing of the amplicons was done on the Illumina HiSeq platform. The published analysis was carried out like this. PCR bias was corrected computationally using synthetic template baselines, and reads within Hamming distance 2 were collapsed, with unmergeable singletons discarded. Reads were aligned to IMGT to assign V, D and J genes, CDR3 length, and insertions or deletions at six rearrangement sites. Within each subset, clonotype counts were normalized to the number of sorted cells before true diversity and Gini coefficients were calculated with the tcR R package. The overlap coefficient, calculated on TCRB nucleotide sequences, was used to measure repertoire sharing. Out-of-frame TCRB sequences from naive cells were analyzed to stand in for the pre-selection repertoire. TCRdb re-hosts the immuneACCESS table, in-frame sequences only. Its copies lack some clones; in the studies checked, an unresolved V gene accounts for under half of them, and the cause for the rest is not known. V and J calls and clone size follow that table, whereas D and trimming were derived from the DNA. This sample holds 600,000 or so clones; under 15% were observed only once. The ten biggest clones cover around 0.12% of the sample.

This clone was seen only a few times. There is no known antigen for this receptor. No quality values exist for individual bases; no much larger clone is one base distant. The chain is encoded by TRBV7-2 joined to TRBJ2-1, with the D gene call left open. Sequenced input: naive CD4+ T cells from blood. The meaning of the sample's cell subset or site label: true naive CD4+ T cells. The sequence came from a man under 40 with type 1 diabetes. The CDR3 protein is CASNRDNEQFF. The DNA is TGTGCCAGCAACCGAGACAATGAGCAGTTCTTC.